A single T cell receptor (beta chain) is shown here with its context. This sample is part of a study of cytomegalovirus exposure and HLA in healthy donors. The CDR3 loop spans 13 amino acids. Germline lookup yields CDR1 GTSNPN and CDR2 SVGIG (reference sequence). J gave up 0 bases and V 7 bases, and 3 bases lay outside the gene matches. Primers: 60 Vbeta forward and 13 Jbeta reverse. The method was immunoSEQ multiplex PCR; TCRdb's version includes in-frame clones alone and lacks a portion of them. The repertoire includes 110,000 to 150,000 clones, 75% of them detected once, and 6.5% to 9% sits in the top ten. Nominally healthy donors were sampled, though unrecorded immune exposures were likely.

The TCR originated in a man aged 25-45 years in good health and CMV-seronegative. V is TRBV30 and J is TRBJ2-3, with 8 bases aligning to TRBD2. Sequencing was performed on PBMCs. DNA of the CDR3: TGTGCCTTAACTAGCGGTAGCACAGATACGCAGTATTTT. It codes for CALTSGSTDTQYF.